This TCR beta chain was sequenced for a study of CD8 T cells in Susac syndrome. Overall study: Sequenced Susac syndrome patients included roughly six with clinically active disease and about eight in remission.

Negative isolation yielded CD4+ and CD8+ T cells, and FACS enriched TEMRA cells. The RNA, about 0.45 to 1 ug, was put through reverse transcription using random hexamers. TCRdb itself ran the immunoSEQ multiplex PCR reads through MiXCR, one entry per CDR3 protein. The repertoire has about 150,000 distinct CDR3 sequences, approximately 96% of them found once; the top ten carry about 0.08%. CDR1 SQVTM and CDR2 ANQGSEA come from the germline V gene. Trimming left V 5 bases short and J 3 bases short, with 20 bases between. The CDR3 is 15 residues long. The sample comprised CD4+ T cells from PBMCs. The V call is TRBV29-1, the J call TRBJ2-7; D is tentatively TRBD1 or TRBD2 (5 bases each). This receptor was taken from a human donor with Susac syndrome. In DNA form, the CDR3 reads TGCAGCGTTTCAGGGTCTGGGGGAAGCGACTACGAGCAGTACTTC. The encoded protein is CSVSGSGGSDYEQYF.